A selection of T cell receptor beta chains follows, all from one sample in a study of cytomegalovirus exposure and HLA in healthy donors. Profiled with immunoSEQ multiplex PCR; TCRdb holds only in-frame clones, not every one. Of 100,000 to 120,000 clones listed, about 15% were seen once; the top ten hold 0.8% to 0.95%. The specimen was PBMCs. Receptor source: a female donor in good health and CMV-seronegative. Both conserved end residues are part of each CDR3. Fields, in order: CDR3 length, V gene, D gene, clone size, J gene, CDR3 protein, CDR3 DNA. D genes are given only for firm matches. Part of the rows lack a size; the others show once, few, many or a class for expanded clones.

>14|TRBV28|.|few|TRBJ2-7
CASSLARVSVEQYF
TGTGCCAGCAGTTTAGCCAGGGTATCAGTCGAGCAGTACTTC
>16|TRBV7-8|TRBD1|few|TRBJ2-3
CASSLGIGQGAFTQYF
TGTGCCAGCAGCTTAGGGATCGGGCAGGGGGCCTTTACGCAGTATTTT
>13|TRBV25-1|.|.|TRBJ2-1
CASREVGGNEQFF
TGTGCCAGCAGGGAAGTCGGAGGCAATGAGCAGTTCTTC
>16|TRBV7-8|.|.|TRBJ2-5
CASSPQPDVTGRLQYF
TGTGCCAGCAGCCCCCAACCGGATGTGACAGGAAGGCTCCAGTACTTC
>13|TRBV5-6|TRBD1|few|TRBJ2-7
CASSWTGGYEQYF
TGTGCCAGCAGCTGGACAGGGGGCTACGAGCAGTACTTC
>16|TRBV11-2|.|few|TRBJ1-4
CASSSPPRAAGGKLFF
TGTGCCAGCAGCTCCCCACCCCGGGCAGCCGGGGGAAAACTGTTTTTT
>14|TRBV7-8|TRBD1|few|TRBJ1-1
CASAETGVNTEAFF
TGTGCCAGCGCAGAGACAGGGGTGAACACTGAAGCTTTCTTT
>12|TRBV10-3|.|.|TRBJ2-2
CAIKGESGELFF
TGTGCCATCAAGGGGGAATCCGGGGAGCTGTTTTTT
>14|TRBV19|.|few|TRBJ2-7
CASSISETAYEQYF
TGTGCCAGTAGTATCTCCGAGACAGCTTACGAGCAGTACTTC
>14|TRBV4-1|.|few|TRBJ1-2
CASSQDLQSYGYTF
TGCGCCAGCAGCCAAGATCTACAGTCCTATGGCTACACCTTC
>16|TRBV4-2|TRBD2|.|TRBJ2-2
CASSQGTSAPGGELFF
TGTGCCAGCAGCCAAGGAACTAGCGCCCCTGGCGGGGAGCTGTTTTTT
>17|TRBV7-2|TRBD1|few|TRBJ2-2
CASIMRSRGLNTGELFF
TGTGCCAGCATCATGCGGTCTAGGGGGCTGAACACCGGGGAGCTGTTTTTT
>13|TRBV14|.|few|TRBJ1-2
CASSSAGSGGYTF
TGTGCCAGCAGCTCTGCGGGGTCGGGTGGCTACACCTTC
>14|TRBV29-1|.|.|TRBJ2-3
CSSEGVAGTDTQYF
TGCAGCTCCGAAGGGGTAGCGGGCACAGATACGCAGTATTTT